The rows below give T cell receptor beta chains drawn from one sample of a study of vaccination and CD4 T cells after COVID-19. Antigens for these TCRs are unknown. One entry per CDR3 protein results from TCRdb running MiXCR on the PCR reads. The table shows 6,500 to 10,000 distinct CDR3 sequences, with 61% occurring only once. The sample comprised CD4+ T cells from blood, cultured in vitro. The source is a human donor who had recovered from COVID-19. Each CDR3 is given with its conserved first and last residue. A D gene is named only where the DNA matches it firmly. A row's size may be missing; if present it is once, few, many or a size class.

>TRBV6-1|-|TRBJ2-7|-
CASSDRYEQYF
TGCGCCAGCAGTGATAGGTACGAGCAGTACTTC
>TRBV20-1|TRBD1|TRBJ2-7|few
CSAREDRSSYEQYF
TGCAGTGCTAGAGAGGACAGGAGCTCCTACGAGCAGTACTTC
>TRBV27|-|TRBJ2-7|-
CASSPLGQGKGIEQYF
TGTGCCAGCAGTCCCCTCGGGCAGGGGAAAGGGATCGAGCAGTACTTC
>TRBV28|TRBD1|TRBJ1-2|once
CASTQYGVNRGGGYTF
TGTGCCAGCACCCAATACGGCGTCAACAGGGGAGGAGGCTACACCTTC
>TRBV18|-|TRBJ2-3|-
CASSPGLADTQYF
TGTGCCAGCTCACCAGGTCTGGCGGATACGCAGTATTTT
>TRBV28|-|TRBJ2-7|-
CATVKAGSGEQYF
TGTGCCACCGTTAAGGCAGGGAGCGGCGAGCAGTACTTC
>TRBV11-2|-|TRBJ2-5|-
CASSPGPRETQYF
TGTGCCAGCAGCCCTGGGCCAAGGGAGACCCAGTACTTC
>TRBV19|TRBD2|TRBJ2-3|-
CASSIIAGGTDTQYF
TGTGCCAGTAGTATAATAGCGGGAGGCACAGATACGCAGTATTTT
>TRBV24-1|-|TRBJ2-2|-
CATSDLSRVSTGELFF
TGTGCCACCAGTGATTTGTCCAGGGTCAGCACCGGGGAGCTGTTTTTT
>TRBV27|-|TRBJ2-4|-
CASSLSIGGRNIQYF
TGTGCCAGCAGTTTATCGATAGGGGGAAGAAACATTCAGTACTTC
>TRBV6-1|-|TRBJ1-1|-
CASSQGLSEAFF
TGTGCCAGCAGTCAGGGACTGTCTGAAGCTTTCTTT
>TRBV19|-|TRBJ1-2|-
CASSIDSNYGYTF
TGTGCCAGTAGTATAGACAGTAACTATGGCTACACCTTC
>TRBV19|TRBD2|TRBJ2-3|once
CASHSGRSTDTQYF
TGTGCCAGTCATAGCGGGAGGAGCACAGATACGCAGTATTTT
>TRBV7-2|-|TRBJ2-7|-
CASMTNRAGISYEQYF
TGTGCCAGCATGACAAACAGGGCCGGGATCTCCTACGAGCAGTACTTC
>TRBV10-3|TRBD2|TRBJ2-2|few
CAIAATSGTANTGELFF
TGTGCCATCGCGGCTACTAGCGGGACCGCGAACACCGGGGAGCTGTTTTTT
>TRBV15|TRBD2|TRBJ2-3|-
CATSGRGVYTDTQYF
TGTGCCACCAGCGGACGGGGGGTCTACACAGATACGCAGTATTTT
>TRBV5-1|TRBD1|TRBJ2-3|-
CASSLRGLGTDTQYF
TGCGCCAGCAGTTTGAGGGGGCTGGGGACAGATACGCAGTATTTT
>TRBV27|-|TRBJ1-5|-
CASSLDRTVQPQHF
TGTGCCAGCAGTTTAGACCGGACAGTTCAGCCCCAGCATTTT
>TRBV20-1|TRBD2|TRBJ2-2|-
CSASASGSTGELFF
TGCAGTGCTAGTGCTAGCGGGTCCACCGGGGAGCTGTTTTTT
>TRBV7-3|-|TRBJ2-2|-
CASRPTGSTGELFF
TGTGCCAGCAGACCCACAGGGAGCACCGGGGAGCTGTTTTTT
>TRBV24-1|-|TRBJ2-3|few
CATSDLVHTDTQYF
TGTGCCACCAGTGATTTAGTCCACACAGATACGCAGTATTTT
>TRBV21-1|-|TRBJ1-5|few
CASSTRDAFTQPQHF
TGTGCCAGCAGCACCCGGGACGCCTTCACTCAGCCCCAGCATTTT
>TRBV7-9|-|TRBJ1-1|-
CASSASTIRNTEAFF
TGTGCCAGCAGCGCCAGTACGATCAGAAACACTGAAGCTTTCTTT